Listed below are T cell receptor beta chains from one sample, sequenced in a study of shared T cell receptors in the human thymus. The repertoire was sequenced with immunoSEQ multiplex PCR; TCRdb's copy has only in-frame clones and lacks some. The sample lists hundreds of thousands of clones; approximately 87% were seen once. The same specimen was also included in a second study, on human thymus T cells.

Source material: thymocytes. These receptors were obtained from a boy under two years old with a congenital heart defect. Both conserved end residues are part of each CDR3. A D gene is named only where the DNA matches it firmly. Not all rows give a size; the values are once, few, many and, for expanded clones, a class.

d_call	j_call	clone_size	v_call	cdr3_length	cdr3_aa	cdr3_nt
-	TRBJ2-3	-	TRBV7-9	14	CASSPRLGTDTQYF	TGTGCCAGCAGCCCCCGACTAGGCACAGATACGCAGTATTTT
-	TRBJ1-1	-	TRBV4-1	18	CASSQDRSPRGMNTEAFF	TGCGCCAGCAGCCAAGATAGATCCCCGAGGGGGATGAACACTGAAGCTTTCTTT
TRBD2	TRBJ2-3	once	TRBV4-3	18	CASSQKALAANRTDTQYF	TGCGCCAGCAGCCAGAAAGCTCTAGCGGCGAACCGCACAGATACGCAGTATTTT
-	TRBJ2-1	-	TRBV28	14	CASTFGQVYNEQFF	TGTGCCAGCACCTTTGGGCAGGTCTACAATGAGCAGTTCTTC
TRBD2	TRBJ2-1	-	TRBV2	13	CASKERGYNEQFF	TGTGCCAGCAAAGAGCGGGGCTACAATGAGCAGTTCTTC
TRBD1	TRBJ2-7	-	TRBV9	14	CARPGQLISYEQYF	TGTGCCAGGCCGGGACAGCTAATCTCCTACGAGCAGTACTTC
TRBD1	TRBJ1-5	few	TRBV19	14	CASSMRTGHQPQHF	TGTGCCAGTAGTATGCGGACAGGTCATCAGCCCCAGCATTTT
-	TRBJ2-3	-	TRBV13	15	CASSLYSRNTDTQYF	TGTGCCAGCAGCTTATATTCCAGGAACACAGATACGCAGTATTTT
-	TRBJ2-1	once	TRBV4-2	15	CASSQGGRGYNEQFF	TGTGCCAGCAGCCAAGGAGGCCGGGGCTACAATGAGCAGTTCTTC
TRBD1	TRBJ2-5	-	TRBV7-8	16	CASSLSGQGLGETQYF	TGTGCCAGCAGCTTAAGTGGACAGGGGTTAGGAGAGACCCAGTACTTC
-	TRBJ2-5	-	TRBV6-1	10	CATAEETQYF	TGTGCCACCGCGGAGGAGACCCAGTACTTC
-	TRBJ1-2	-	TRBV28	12	CASSTVTYGYTF	TGTGCCAGCAGCACAGTGACCTATGGCTACACCTTC
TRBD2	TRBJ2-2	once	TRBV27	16	CASSWTSGREGGELFF	TGTGCCAGCAGTTGGACTAGCGGGAGAGAAGGCGGGGAGCTGTTTTTT
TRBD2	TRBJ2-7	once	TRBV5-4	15	CASTLRTSGGFEQYF	TGTGCCAGCACCCTCCGGACTAGCGGGGGATTCGAGCAGTACTTC
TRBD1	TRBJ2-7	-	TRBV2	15	CATRSERDRHDEQYF	TGTGCCACGAGATCGGAACGGGACAGGCACGACGAGCAGTACTTC
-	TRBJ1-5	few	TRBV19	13	CASMGDTNQPQHF	TGTGCCAGTATGGGGGACACCAATCAGCCCCAGCATTTT
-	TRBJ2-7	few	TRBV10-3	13	CAISLLQGYEQYF	TGTGCCATCAGCCTCCTTCAGGGCTACGAGCAGTACTTC
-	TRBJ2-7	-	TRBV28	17	CASIQQKGQGGWDEQYF	TGTGCCAGCATCCAACAAAAAGGACAGGGAGGGTGGGACGAGCAGTACTTC
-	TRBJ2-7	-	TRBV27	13	CASSLGHITEQYF	TGCGCCAGCAGTCTGGGACACATAACCGAGCAGTACTTC
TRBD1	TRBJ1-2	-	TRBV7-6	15	CASSSSRDRNYGYTF	TGTGCCAGCAGCTCGTCCCGGGACAGGAACTATGGCTACACCTTC
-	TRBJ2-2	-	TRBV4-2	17	CASSQPGGKLSTGELFF	TGTGCCAGCAGCCAACCAGGAGGGAAATTAAGCACCGGGGAGCTGTTTTTT
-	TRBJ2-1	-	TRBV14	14	CASSPLAGWNEQFF	TGTGCCAGCAGCCCCCTGGCGGGGTGGAATGAGCAGTTCTTC
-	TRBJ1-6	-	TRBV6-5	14	CASSHPGQNSPLHF	TGTGCCAGCAGTCATCCGGGACAAAATTCACCCCTCCACTTT
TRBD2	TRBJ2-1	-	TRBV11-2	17	CASSLDGAGGPLDEQFF	TGTGCCAGCAGCTTAGACGGAGCGGGAGGGCCATTGGATGAGCAGTTCTTC
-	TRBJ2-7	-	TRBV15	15	CATSRGGGPQWEQYF	TGTGCCACCAGCAGAGGGGGAGGCCCCCAATGGGAGCAGTACTTC
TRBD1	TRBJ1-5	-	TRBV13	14	CASSPGQGGQPQHF	TGTGCCAGCAGCCCGGGACAGGGGGGTCAGCCCCAGCATTTT
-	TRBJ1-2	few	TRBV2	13	CASTRSPRYGYTF	TGTGCCAGCACCAGGTCCCCTCGCTATGGCTACACCTTC
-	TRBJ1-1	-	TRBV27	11	CASSLAGEAFF	TGTGCCAGCAGTTTAGCGGGTGAAGCTTTCTTT
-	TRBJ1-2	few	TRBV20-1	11	CSASGAEGYTF	TGCAGTGCTTCAGGGGCGGAGGGCTACACCTTC
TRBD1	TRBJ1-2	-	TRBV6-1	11	CASSGQGGYTF	TGTGCCAGCAGCGGACAGGGTGGGTACACCTTC
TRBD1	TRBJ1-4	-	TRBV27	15	CASSQTGVRNEKLFF	TGTGCCAGCAGTCAAACAGGGGTTAGGAATGAAAAACTGTTTTTT
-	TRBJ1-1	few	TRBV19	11	CASTWGGEAFF	TGTGCCAGTACCTGGGGGGGTGAAGCTTTCTTT
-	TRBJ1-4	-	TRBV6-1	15	CASSELGETSEKLFF	TGTGCCAGCAGTGAACTCGGGGAGACGTCTGAAAAACTGTTTTTT
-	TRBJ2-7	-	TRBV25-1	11	CASSVIGEQYF	TGTGCCAGCAGTGTAATCGGCGAGCAGTACTTC
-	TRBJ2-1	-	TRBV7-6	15	CASSLGSARGDEQFF	TGTGCCAGCAGCTTAGGATCCGCGCGGGGAGATGAGCAGTTCTTC
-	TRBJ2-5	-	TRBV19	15	CASSPTLGRRETQYF	TGTGCCAGTAGCCCCACTTTGGGGAGACGGGAGACCCAGTACTTC
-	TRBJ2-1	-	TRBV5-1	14	CASSFGLNYNEQFF	TGCGCCAGCAGCTTTGGGCTCAATTACAATGAGCAGTTCTTC
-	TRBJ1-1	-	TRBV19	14	CASSTSFPNTEAFF	TGTGCCAGTAGCACTTCCTTCCCCAACACTGAAGCTTTCTTT
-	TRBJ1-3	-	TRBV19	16	CASSPKTDDSGNTIYF	TGTGCCAGTAGTCCGAAGACAGACGACTCTGGAAACACCATATATTTT
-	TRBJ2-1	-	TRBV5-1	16	CASSPPLALLYNEQFF	TGCGCCAGCAGCCCCCCCCTAGCCCTCCTCTACAATGAGCAGTTCTTC